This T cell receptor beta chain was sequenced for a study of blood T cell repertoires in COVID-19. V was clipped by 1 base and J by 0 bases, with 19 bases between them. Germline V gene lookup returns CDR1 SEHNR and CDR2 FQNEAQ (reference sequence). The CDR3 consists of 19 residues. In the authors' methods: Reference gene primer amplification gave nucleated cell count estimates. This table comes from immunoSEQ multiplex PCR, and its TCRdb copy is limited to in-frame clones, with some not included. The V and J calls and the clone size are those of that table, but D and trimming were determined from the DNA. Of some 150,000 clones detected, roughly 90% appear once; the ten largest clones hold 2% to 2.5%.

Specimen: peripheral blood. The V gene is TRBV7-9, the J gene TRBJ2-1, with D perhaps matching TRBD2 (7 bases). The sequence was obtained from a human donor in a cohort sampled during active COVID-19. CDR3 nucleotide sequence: TGTGCCAGCAGCTTAGTAGGGGCGGCGGGGGCCGGCTCCTACAATGAGCAGTTCTTC. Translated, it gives CASSLVGAAGAGSYNEQFF.